This T cell receptor (beta chain) was documented in a study of T cell repertoires in cytomegalovirus infection. In the study overall: Public signatures in TCR beta pointed to CMV infection and matching HLA type.

Study-wide results and limits: Individuals carrying CMV plus the relevant HLA were identified by cumulative frequency of public TCR beta families. In two of eight donors, the top clonotype was HLA-C-restricted CMV-specific.

This clonotype has just a few counts. Its antigen remains unidentified. The J segment lost 7 bases and the V segment lost 6 bases, leaving 8 bases of the junction unmatched. The CDR3 length is 15 residues. CDR1 and CDR2 from the germline V gene are MNHNS and SASEGT. MiXCR, applied by TCRdb to the reads, yields one record per CDR3 protein. The sample yields about 60,000 distinct CDR3 sequences, 25% to 40% seen once. Material for sequencing was PBMCs, sequenced either directly or after in vitro stimulation (not recorded which). This clonotype originated in a human donor in good health (CMV status not recorded). Some clones in this sample may be carry-over from other donors' samples. The genes are TRBV6-1 and TRBJ2-1; 11 bases match TRBD2. The CDR3 is CASRGRASGRNEQFF. CDR3 DNA sequence: TGTGCCAGCAGGGGACGAGCTAGCGGGAGGAATGAGCAGTTCTTC.